The present entry profiles one T cell receptor beta chain with its context. These data belong to a study of blood T cell repertoires in COVID-19. Only in-frame clones appear in the TCRdb table, and some are missing; sequencing was by immunoSEQ multiplex PCR. The sample includes about 230,000 clones, under 90% seen only once; the top ten take 3% to 4%. Living in under 30 US areas, the participants were between roughly 18 and 89 years of age. Assignment of participants to cohorts was predicated upon participant-reported clinical history. The V end was cut by 1 base, the J end by 6 bases, with 9 bases between. Germline-derived CDR1 and CDR2 are LGHDT and YNNKEL (reference sequence). This CDR3 spans 14 amino acids.

Source material: PBMCs or T cells enriched from blood (not recorded which). This clonotype was obtained from a woman aged 25 to 39 with acute COVID-19. The chain links TRBV3-1 (or the pseudogene TRBV3-2) to TRBJ2-2, with D maybe TRBD1 (5 bases). Here the CDR3 reads CASSQGGKAGELFF. The DNA for the CDR3 is TGTGCCAGCAGCCAAGGGGGCAAGGCCGGGGAGCTGTTTTTT.